This TCR beta chain is drawn from a study of T cells in Graves' hyperthyroidism and ophthalmopathy. The germline CDR1 and CDR2 sequences are MDHEN and SYDVKM. The CDR3 extends over 15 amino acids. The V gene end was trimmed by 6 bases and the J gene end by 7 bases; junction bases not matched to a gene: 11. TCR beta CDR3 regions were amplified from RNA. The primer set for the first-round RT-PCR of the TCR CDR3 was HTBI. From the multiplex PCR reads, TCRdb called clonotypes with MiXCR, one entry per CDR3 protein. The data hold approximately 520,000 distinct CDR3 sequences, with around 21% observed a single time. This clonotype was seen at least ten times. Each 10 ml fresh peripheral blood draw supplied the PBMCs.

Sequencing was carried out using blood. This rearrangement joins TRBV28 to TRBJ1-2, with 10 bases that match TRBD1. The receptor was isolated from a man aged 18 to 30 with Graves' hyperthyroidism. The chain's CDR3 is CASSPRQGALVGYTF. The CDR3 region has the DNA TGTGCCAGCAGCCCTAGACAGGGGGCTTTGGTTGGCTACACCTTC.